Here is one T cell receptor beta chain with its context. Its antigen remains unidentified. The sample comes from a study of T cell responses to AZD1222 COVID-19 vaccine. Here immunoSEQ multiplex PCR was the method, and the copy in TCRdb shows in-frame clones only, minus some. Of 80,000 to 100,000 clones listed, around nine tenths are singletons. Study conclusions and caveats: Only a handful of people who got AZD1222 tested seropositive at baseline. A mostly white British donor set with more females was recruited, and clonal diversity was possibly underestimated.

The sequencing used peripheral blood, collected on day 0 of AZD1222 vaccination. This sequence originates from an adult in good health.

The CDR3 sequence is CASSAEQGRNSPLHF. The CDR3 nucleotides are TGTGCCAGCAGTGCCGAACAGGGCCGCAATTCACCCCTCCACTTT. This rearrangement joins TRBV27 to TRBJ1-6; D is perhaps TRBD1 (6 bases). V lost 5 bases to trimming and J lost 7 bases, with 15 bases between them. Germline V gives CDR1 MNHEY, CDR2 SMNVEV (reference sequence). The CDR3 is 15 residues long.